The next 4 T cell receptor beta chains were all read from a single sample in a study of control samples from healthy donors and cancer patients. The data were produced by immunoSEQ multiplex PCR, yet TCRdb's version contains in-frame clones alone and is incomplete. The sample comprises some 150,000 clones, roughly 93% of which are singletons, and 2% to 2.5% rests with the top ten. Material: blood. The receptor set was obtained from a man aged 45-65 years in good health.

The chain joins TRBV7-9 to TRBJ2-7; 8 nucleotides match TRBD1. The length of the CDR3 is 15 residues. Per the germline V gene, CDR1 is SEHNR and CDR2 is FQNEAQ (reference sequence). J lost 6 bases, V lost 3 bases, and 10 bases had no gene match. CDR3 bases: TGTGCCAGCAGCTTCCCAGGGGGCAACACGCTCGAGCAGTACTTC. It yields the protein CASSFPGGNTLEQYF.

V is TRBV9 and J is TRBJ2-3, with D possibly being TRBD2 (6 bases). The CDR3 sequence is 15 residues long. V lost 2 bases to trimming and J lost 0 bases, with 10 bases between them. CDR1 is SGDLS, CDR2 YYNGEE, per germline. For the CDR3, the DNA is TGTGCCAGCAGCGTGGGACTTGGAAGCACAGATACGCAGTATTTT. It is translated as CASSVGLGSTDTQYF.

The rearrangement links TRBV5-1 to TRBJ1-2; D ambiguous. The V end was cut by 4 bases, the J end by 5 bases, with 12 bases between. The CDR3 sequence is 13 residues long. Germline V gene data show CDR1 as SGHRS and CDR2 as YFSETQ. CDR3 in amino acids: CASSDTGRYGYTF. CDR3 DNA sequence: TGCGCCAGCAGCGACACGGGTCGGTATGGCTACACCTTC. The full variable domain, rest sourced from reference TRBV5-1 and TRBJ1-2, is KAGVTQTPRYLIKTRGQQVTLSCSPISGHRSVSWYQQTPGQGLQFLFEYFSETQRNKGNFPGRFSGRQFSNSRSEMNVSTLELGDSALYLCASSDTGRYGYTFGSGTRLTVV.

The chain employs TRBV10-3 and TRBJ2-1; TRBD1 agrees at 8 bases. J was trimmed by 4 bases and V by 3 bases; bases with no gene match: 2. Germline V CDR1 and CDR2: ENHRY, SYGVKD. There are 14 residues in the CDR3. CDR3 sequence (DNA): TGTGCCATCAGTGAAAGGACAGGGTACAATGAGCAGTTCTTC. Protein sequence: CAISERTGYNEQFF.